The T cell receptor (beta chain) described here comes from a study of identical twins. TCRdb redid the calling of the 5' RACE reads with MiXCR, one entry per CDR3 protein. In the table there are 600,000 to 700,000 distinct CDR3 sequences, around 20% of which are singletons. This sample also appeared in a second study, on T cells expressing NK-cell markers.

The specimen sequenced was PBMCs. This receptor was obtained from a woman in her late teens or twenties in good health.

Written as DNA, the CDR3 is TGCAGTGCTAATTTTCCCGGGGGCTCGGGTGAAAAACTGTTTTTT. Amino acid sequence: CSANFPGGSGEKLFF. This chain uses TRBV20-1 with TRBJ1-4; D is perhaps TRBD1 (6 bases). The germline CDR1 and CDR2 sequences are DFQATT and SNEGSKA (reference sequence). This CDR3 spans 15 amino acids. With 4 bases removed from V and 7 bases from J, the gap between germline ends came to 19 bases.